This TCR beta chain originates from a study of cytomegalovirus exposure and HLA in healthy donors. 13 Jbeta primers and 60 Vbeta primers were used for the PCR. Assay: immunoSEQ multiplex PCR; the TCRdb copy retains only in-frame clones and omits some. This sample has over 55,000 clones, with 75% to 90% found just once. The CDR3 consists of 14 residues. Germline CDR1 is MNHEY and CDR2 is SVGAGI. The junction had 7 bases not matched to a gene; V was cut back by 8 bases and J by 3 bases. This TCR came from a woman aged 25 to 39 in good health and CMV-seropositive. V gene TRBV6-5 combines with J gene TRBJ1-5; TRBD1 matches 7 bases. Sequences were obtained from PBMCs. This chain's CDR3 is CASGDSPDNQPQHF. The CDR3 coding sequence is TGTGCCAGCGGGGACAGCCCGGACAATCAGCCCCAGCATTTT.